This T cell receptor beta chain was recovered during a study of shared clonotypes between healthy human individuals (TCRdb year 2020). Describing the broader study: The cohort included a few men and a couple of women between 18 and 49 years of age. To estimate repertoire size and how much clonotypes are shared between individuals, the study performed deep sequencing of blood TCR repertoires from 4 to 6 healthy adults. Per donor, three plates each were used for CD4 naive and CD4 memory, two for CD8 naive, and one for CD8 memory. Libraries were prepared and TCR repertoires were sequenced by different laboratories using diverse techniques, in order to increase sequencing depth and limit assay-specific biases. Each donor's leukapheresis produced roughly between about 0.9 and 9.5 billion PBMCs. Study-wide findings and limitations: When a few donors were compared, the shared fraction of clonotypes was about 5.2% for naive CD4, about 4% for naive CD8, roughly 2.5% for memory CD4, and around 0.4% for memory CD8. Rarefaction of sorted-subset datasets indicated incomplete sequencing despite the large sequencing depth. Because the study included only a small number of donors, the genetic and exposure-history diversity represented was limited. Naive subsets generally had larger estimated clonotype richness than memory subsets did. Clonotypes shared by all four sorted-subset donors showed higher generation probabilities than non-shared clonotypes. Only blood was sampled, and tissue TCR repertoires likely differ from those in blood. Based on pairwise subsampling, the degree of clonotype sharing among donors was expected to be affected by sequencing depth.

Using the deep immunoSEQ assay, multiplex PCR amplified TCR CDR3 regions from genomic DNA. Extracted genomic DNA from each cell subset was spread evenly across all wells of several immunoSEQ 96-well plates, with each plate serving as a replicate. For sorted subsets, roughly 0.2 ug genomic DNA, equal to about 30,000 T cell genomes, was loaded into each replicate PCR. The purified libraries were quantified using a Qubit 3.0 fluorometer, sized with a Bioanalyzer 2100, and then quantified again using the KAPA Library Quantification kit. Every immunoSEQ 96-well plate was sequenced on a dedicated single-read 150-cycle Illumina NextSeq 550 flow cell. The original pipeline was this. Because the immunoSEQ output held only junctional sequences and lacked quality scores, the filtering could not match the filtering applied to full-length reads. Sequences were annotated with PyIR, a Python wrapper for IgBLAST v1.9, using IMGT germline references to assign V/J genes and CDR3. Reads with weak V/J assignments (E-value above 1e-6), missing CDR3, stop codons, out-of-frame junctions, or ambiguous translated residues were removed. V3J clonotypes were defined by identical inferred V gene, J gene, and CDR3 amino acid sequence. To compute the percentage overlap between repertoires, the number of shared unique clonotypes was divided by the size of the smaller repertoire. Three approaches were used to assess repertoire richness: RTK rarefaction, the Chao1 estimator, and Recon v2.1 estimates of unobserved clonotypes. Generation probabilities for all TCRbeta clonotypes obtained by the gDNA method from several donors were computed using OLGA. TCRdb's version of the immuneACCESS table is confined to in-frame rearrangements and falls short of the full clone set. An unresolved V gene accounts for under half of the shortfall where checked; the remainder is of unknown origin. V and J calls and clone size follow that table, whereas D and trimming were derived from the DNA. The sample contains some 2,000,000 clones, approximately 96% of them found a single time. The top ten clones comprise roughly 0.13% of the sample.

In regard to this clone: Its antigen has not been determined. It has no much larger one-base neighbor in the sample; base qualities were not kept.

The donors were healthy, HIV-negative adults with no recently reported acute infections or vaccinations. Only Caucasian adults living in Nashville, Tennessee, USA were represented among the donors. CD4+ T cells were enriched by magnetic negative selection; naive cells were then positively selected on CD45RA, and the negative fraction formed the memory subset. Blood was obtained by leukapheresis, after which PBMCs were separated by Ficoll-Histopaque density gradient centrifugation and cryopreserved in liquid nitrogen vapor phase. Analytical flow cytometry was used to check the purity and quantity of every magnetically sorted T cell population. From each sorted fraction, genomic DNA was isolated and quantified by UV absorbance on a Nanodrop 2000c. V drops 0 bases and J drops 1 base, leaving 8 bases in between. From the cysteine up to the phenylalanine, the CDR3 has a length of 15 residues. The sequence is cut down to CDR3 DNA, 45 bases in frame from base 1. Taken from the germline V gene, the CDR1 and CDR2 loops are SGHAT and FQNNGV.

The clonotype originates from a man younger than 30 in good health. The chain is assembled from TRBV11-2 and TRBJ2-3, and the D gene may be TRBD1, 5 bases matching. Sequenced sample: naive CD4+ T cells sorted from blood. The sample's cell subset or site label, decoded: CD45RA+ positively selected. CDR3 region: CASSLDGAGTDTQYF. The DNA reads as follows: TGTGCCAGCAGCTTAGATGGGGCGGGCACAGATACGCAGTATTTT.